The 14 T cell receptor beta chains reported below all come from one sample, sequenced in a study of blood T cells in healthy people across ages. A second roughly 7 to 11 cycle PCR used barcoded and J-beta primers. TCRdb reprocessed the 5' RACE reads with MiXCR, giving one entry per CDR3 protein. This sample has approximately 940,000 distinct CDR3 sequences, with roughly 43% found just once. Sequenced sample: blood. These receptor sequences come from a man in his thirties or forties in good health.

The chain joins TRBV11-2 to TRBJ2-1; 7 bases are shared with TRBD1. V dropped 2 bases and J dropped 12; count of bases not matched to a gene: 7. The CDR3 is 13 amino acids. Germline CDR1 SGHAT, CDR2 FQNNGV. The CDR3: CASSLQQQGRQFF. For the CDR3, the DNA is TGTGCCAGCAGCTTACAACAACAGGGGAGGCAGTTCTTC.

In this sample, this clonotype turned up a few times. V is TRBV7-2 and J is TRBJ2-3, with D possibly matching TRBD1 (5 bases). V lost 5 bases to trimming and J lost 4 bases, with 10 bases between them. The CDR3 has 13 residues. In germline, CDR1 is SGHTA, CDR2 FQGNSA. The CDR3 protein is CASSGADSDTQYF. CDR3 sequence (DNA): TGTGCCAGCAGCGGGGCTGATTCAGATACGCAGTATTTT.

This clonotype was detected only a few times. Relative to the germline gene, one junction end is altered; a read error may explain this. V and J are TRBV20-1 and TRBJ2-1; D not certain. There are 12 residues in the CDR3. Germline assignment: CDR1 DFQATT and CDR2 SNEGSKA (reference sequence). CDR3 sequence: CSARASYTEQFF. The CDR3, as DNA: TGCAGTGCTCGGGCATCGTACACTGAGCAGTTCTTC.

The sample holds a few counts of this clonotype. V and J are TRBV2 and TRBJ2-3; 7 bases are a match to TRBD2. V lost 7 bases and J lost 6; bases outside the gene matches: 10. Germline V gene lookup returns CDR1 SNHLY and CDR2 FYNNEI. The CDR3 runs 14 residues. The CDR3 region is CASIGGGSVDTQYF. The CDR3 DNA follows: TGTGCCAGCATTGGGGGGGGAAGCGTGGATACGCAGTATTTT.

The chain joins TRBV7-2 to TRBJ2-3; 9 bases align to TRBD2. Germline V gene sequence: CDR1 SGHTA, CDR2 FQGNSA. V trimming: 5 bases; J trimming: 14 bases; junction bases outside the gene matches: 11. CDR3 size: 13 residues. The CDR3 loop reads CASSRLGGTSLYF. The CDR3 region has the DNA TGTGCCAGCAGCCGCTTGGGTGGGACTAGCTTGTATTTT.

The rearrangement uses TRBV12-3 or TRBV12-4 and TRBJ1-1, with D possibly being TRBD1 (6 bases). The CDR3 sequence is 14 residues long. Trimming cost V 6 bases and J 6 bases, with 17 bases left between them. The DNA for the CDR3 is TGTGCCAGCAGCCTAACAGGGACCCTCCCTGAAGCTTTCTTT. Its translation is CASSLTGTLPEAFF.

J is TRBJ1-2 and V is TRBV12-3 or TRBV12-4, with 9 bases identical to TRBD1. With V trimmed by 6 bases and J by 2 bases, 4 bases remained unmatched. There are 14 residues in the CDR3. The CDR3 coding sequence is TGTGCCAGCAGGAACAGGGGGCACAACTATGGCTACACCTTC. Its translation is CASRNRGHNYGYTF.

Comment on this clonotype: A far larger clone is just one base off, so this is likely a read error. CDR3 in amino acids: CASGPTSYEQYF. CDR3 bases: TGTGCCAGCGGCCCCACCTCCTACGAGCAGTACTTC. V and J are TRBV7-2 and TRBJ2-7; D remains ambiguous. From germline, CDR1 is SGHTA and CDR2 FQGNSA. The V gene lost 8 bases and the J gene lost 0 bases, with 8 bases spanning the gap. The CDR3 totals 12 residues.

The V call is TRBV27, the J call TRBJ1-5, with D hard to call. Germline V gene data show CDR1 as MNHEY and CDR2 as SMNVEV (reference sequence). Trimming took off 2 bases at V and 7 bases at J, with 9 bases between the two ends. This CDR3 contains 13 residues. In nucleotides, the CDR3 is TGTGCCAGCAGTTTAACGCAGCACCAGCCCCAGCATTTT. Translation gives CASSLTQHQPQHF.

This chain uses TRBV28 with TRBJ1-4; the match to TRBD1 covers 10 bases. The CDR3 length is 17 residues. Germline values: CDR1 MDHEN, CDR2 SYDVKM. J lost 4 bases, V lost 6 bases, and 11 bases had no gene match. The CDR3 here is CASSPNPGQGINEKLFF. In DNA, the CDR3 is TGTGCCAGCAGCCCCAATCCGGGACAGGGGATTAATGAAAAACTGTTTTTT. The full variable domain, its missing parts supplied by reference TRBV28 and TRBJ1-4, is DVKVTQSSRYLVKRTGEKVFLECVQDMDHENMFWYRQDPGLGLRLIYFSYDVKMKEKGDIPEGYSVSREKKERFSLILESASTNQTSMYLCASSPNPGQGINEKLFFGSGTQLSVL.

The sample holds one count of this clonotype. V usage is TRBV20-1 and J usage is TRBJ1-1, with a possible D match to TRBD1 (5 bases). Germline CDR1 reads DFQATT; CDR2 reads SNEGSKA (reference sequence). The CDR3 is 14 amino acids. Between the trimmed V and J ends, which lost 0 bases and 4 bases, there was a span of 12 bases. The CDR3 spells CSAREAGGVTEAFF. The CDR3 bases are TGCAGTGCTAGAGAGGCTGGGGGAGTCACTGAAGCTTTCTTT.

This clonotype turned up a few times. The rearrangement links TRBV4-3 to TRBJ1-2; D is undetermined. The CDR3 has 17 residues. Trimming left V 2 bases short and J 0 bases short, with 16 bases between. Germline-derived CDR1 and CDR2 are LGHNA and YSLEER. CDR3 nucleotides: TGCGCCAGCAGCCAACACGCGACGGGCGTATCTAACTATGGCTACACCTTC. Encoded protein: CASSQHATGVSNYGYTF.

The rearrangement joins TRBV28 to TRBJ2-3, with a weak D call TRBD1 (8 bases). Per germline, CDR1 MDHEN and CDR2 SYDVKM. The CDR3 is 14 residues long. V was clipped by 1 base and J by 7 bases, with 12 bases between them. CDR3 amino acids: CASSLYRGGNTQYF. The DNA of the CDR3 is TGTGCCAGCAGTTTATACAGGGGGGGGAATACGCAGTATTTT.

The genes are TRBV10-3 and TRBJ1-3; D is perhaps TRBD1 (5 bases). Trimming removed 3 bases at V and 2 bases at J, with 14 bases between. The CDR3 runs to 16 residues. Germline V lookup: CDR1 ENHRY, CDR2 SYGVKD. The CDR3 spells CAISDWFEGTGNTIYF. As DNA, the CDR3 is TGTGCCATCAGTGATTGGTTTGAGGGGACTGGAAACACCATATATTTT.